This T cell receptor beta chain was sequenced in a study of blood T cell repertoires in COVID-19. Study as a whole: The United States, Italy and Spain provided the acute and convalescent COVID-19 samples.

The V end lost 2 bases, the J end lost 3 bases, and 10 bases lay between the germline ends. Germline V CDR1 and CDR2: WSHSY, SAAADI. CDR3 length equals 15 residues. In the authors' workflow: Estimation of nucleated cell counts relied on the amplification of reference gene primers. Repertoires were generated with immunoSEQ multiplex PCR, while TCRdb's copy carries only in-frame clones and drops some. That table furnishes V, J and clone size, whereas the DNA furnished D and trimming. This sample carries just under 65,000 clones, approximately 83% of them seen once, and the ten largest clones take roughly 1.2%.

Sequenced material: peripheral blood. The V and J genes are TRBV10-2 and TRBJ2-2; no clear D. The receptor comes from a man aged 40-49 years with acute or convalescent COVID-19. CDR3: CASSESRQHTGELFF. The CDR3 region has the DNA TGCGCCAGCAGTGAGAGCAGACAACACACCGGGGAGCTGTTTTTT.